The 27 T cell receptor beta chains listed next were all sequenced from one sample in a study of breast tumors, draining lymph nodes, adjacent tissues. TCRdb reanalysed the multiplex PCR reads using MiXCR and keeps one entry per CDR3 protein. The table has 150,000 to 200,000 distinct CDR3 sequences, more than 25% seen once; the top ten hold more than 3.5%. The lymph nodes were axillary draining lymph nodes from breast cancer patients. Sequenced sample: axillary lymph node tissue. Receptors originate from a female donor with breast cancer. Some clones in this sample may be carry-over from other donors' samples.

The chain has TRBV5-8 and TRBJ2-3, with unresolved D. CDR3 length: 16 amino acids. Per germline, CDR1 SGHTS and CDR2 YDEGEE. The germline V and J ends were trimmed by 2 bases and 3 bases, with 16 bases remaining between them. The CDR3 spells CASSFKNSLRTDTQYF. CDR3 nucleotides: TGTGCCAGCAGCTTCAAAAACTCGCTTCGGACAGATACGCAGTATTTT.

This clonotype was seen at least ten times. The chain carries TRBV27 and TRBJ2-3; TRBD2 agrees at 9 bases. CDR1 is MNHEY and CDR2 is SMNVEV in the germline V gene (reference sequence). There are 17 residues in the CDR3. The ends lost 4 bases at V and 2 bases at J; junction bases unmatched: 10. CDR3 DNA: TGTGCCAGCAGTTCTATACCCCGACTAGCGGCCACAGATACGCAGTATTTT. Translated: CASSSIPRLAATDTQYF.

The gene calls are TRBV6-2 or TRBV6-3 and TRBJ2-1, with a weak D call TRBD2 (5 bases). The CDR3 consists of 12 residues. CDR1 and CDR2 (germline): MNHEY, SVGEGT. V shed 4 bases and J shed 9 bases, with 10 bases lying between them. The CDR3 bases are TGTGCCAGCAGTTGCTCTGGACTTGAGCAGTTCTTC. This encodes CASSCSGLEQFF.

A note on this clonotype: A read error may account for a junction end that differs from germline. V and J are TRBV5-1 and TRBJ1-1; maybe TRBD1 (6 bases). CDR3 length: 15 amino acids. Germline CDR1 and CDR2: SGHRS and YFSETQ. Here the CDR3 DNA reads TGCGCCAGCAGCAGGGACCCGGGCGGGACAAGTGAAGCTTGCTTT. It codes for CASSRDPGGTSEACF.

This clonotype came up a few times. V gene TRBV27 combines with J gene TRBJ2-1; possible D gene TRBD1, 6 bases. Germline assignment: CDR1 MNHEY and CDR2 SMNVEV (reference sequence). V was cut by 6 bases and J by 2 bases, with 11 bases left in between. The CDR3 spans 14 residues. CDR3 nucleotides: TGTGCCAGCAGATCAGGACAGACCTACAATGAGCAGTTCTTC. Protein: CASRSGQTYNEQFF.

The table lists this clonotype with many counts. The gene calls are TRBV20-1 and TRBJ1-3; D perhaps matches TRBD1 (6 bases). CDR3 length: 13 residues. Between the trimmed V and J ends, which lost 6 bases and 1 base, there was a span of 10 bases. The germline gives CDR1 DFQATT, CDR2 SNEGSKA (reference sequence). The CDR3: CSAGGQSGNTIYF. As DNA, the CDR3 is TGCAGTGCCGGGGGGCAGTCTGGAAACACCATATATTTT.

In this sample, this clonotype turned up many times. This rearrangement joins TRBV11-2 to TRBJ2-1; D remains unclear. Trimming shortened V by 4 bases and J by 5 bases, and 15 bases separated the two germline ends. This CDR3 comprises 15 residues. CDR1 SGHAT and CDR2 FQNNGV come from the germline V gene. The CDR3, as DNA: TGTGCCAGCAGCTCCCCCCGACCTACCCACAATGAGCAGTTCTTC. Protein: CASSSPRPTHNEQFF.

In this sample, this clonotype turned up a few times. V gene TRBV19 combines with J gene TRBJ1-1; no firm D call. The ends were cut back, 1 base at V and 0 bases at J, with 9 bases in the middle. Germline V CDR1 and CDR2: LNHDA, SQIVND (reference sequence). The CDR3 is made up of 15 amino acids. CDR3 sequence reads: CASSIVASMNTEAFF. The CDR3 DNA follows: TGTGCCAGTAGTATAGTGGCTTCCATGAACACTGAAGCTTTCTTT.

This clonotype showed up just a few times. This may come from a read error, since a much larger clone is one base off. This CDR3 fails to terminate in the conserved phenylalanine or tryptophan, so it likely reflects a read error. This sequence joins TRBV9 and TRBJ2-7, with D tentatively TRBD1 (6 bases). This CDR3 comprises 13 residues. Trimming stripped 0 bases from V and 5 bases from J, with 9 bases between. Germline-derived CDR1 and CDR2 are SGDLS and YYNGEE. CDR3 protein: CASSVGGGDEQYS. The DNA of the CDR3 is TGTGCCAGCAGCGTAGGAGGGGGTGACGAGCAGTACTCC.

This clonotype was seen many times. This chain uses TRBV5-6 with TRBJ2-2, with a possible D match to TRBD2 (6 bases). CDR3 length: 17 amino acids. The germline gives CDR1 SGHDT, CDR2 YYEEEE. Trimming pared 0 bases from V and 3 bases from J, leaving 15 bases between. CDR3 DNA: TGTGCCAGCAGCTTGGCCAGGCGACGGGGGTACACCGGGGAGCTGTTTTTT. This codes for CASSLARRRGYTGELFF.

This clonotype was detected only once. The chain couples TRBV4-1 to TRBJ2-5; 12 nucleotides match TRBD1. Looked up from germline, CDR1 is MGHRA and CDR2 is YSYEKL. This CDR3 spans 16 amino acids. The V and J ends lost 0 bases and 4 bases, in that order; junction bases with no gene match: 3. The CDR3 loop is CASSQDRGQGAETQYF. The CDR3 DNA sequence: TGCGCCAGCAGCCAAGATCGGGGACAGGGGGCAGAGACCCAGTACTTC.

Worth noting for this clonotype: As the CDR3 is not closed by the conserved phenylalanine or tryptophan, this likely results from a read error. The chain links TRBV25-1 to TRBJ1-4, with D tentatively TRBD1 (5 bases). CDR1 is MGHDK and CDR2 is SYGVNS in the germline V gene. CDR3 length: 14 residues. V gave up 6 bases and J gave up 6 bases, with 14 bases separating them. The CDR3 region is CASSLTGGHEKLFL. CDR3 nucleotides: TGTGCCAGCAGCCTCACAGGAGGGCATGAAAAACTGTTTCTT.

At least ten counts were recorded for this clonotype. DNA of the CDR3: TGCAGCGTTCGGGGGGGAGGCGAAAAACTGTTTTTT. Amino acid sequence: CSVRGGGEKLFF. The chain employs TRBV29-1 and TRBJ1-4; a possible D gene is TRBD1 (5 bases). Trimming pared 5 bases from V and 8 bases from J, leaving 12 bases between. The germline V gene has CDR1 SQVTM and CDR2 ANQGSEA. The CDR3 extends over 12 amino acids.

This clonotype was recorded once. In this CDR3 the conserved last residue, phenylalanine or tryptophan, is missing, so a read error is likely. No DNA is shown, since the ends of the CDR3 on it are uncertain; the CDR3 is the one TCRdb lists. The V gene is TRBV7-3, the J gene TRBJ2-6; the D call in the table, TRBD2, was not verified against the DNA. The length of the CDR3 is 12 amino acids, counting both ends. The V gene's germline CDR1 is SGHTA and CDR2 FQGTGA. The CDR3 reads CASSGPRPLGTS.

This clonotype has at least ten counts. This chain links TRBV6-2 or TRBV6-3 with TRBJ2-2; D gene unclear. In germline, CDR1 is MNHEY, CDR2 SVGEGT. Trimming removed 6 bases from V and 4 bases from J, with 9 bases in between. There are 13 residues in the CDR3. The CDR3 DNA sequence: TGTGCCAGCAGGCTCACTTCCACCGGGGAGCTGTTTTTT. Translation: CASRLTSTGELFF.

This clonotype was counted at least ten times. The chain recombines TRBV6-5 with TRBJ2-5; 8 positions match TRBD2. CDR1 is MNHEY and CDR2 is SVGAGI in the germline V gene. This CDR3 has 14 amino acids. V was pared by 6 bases and J by 7 bases, with 10 bases of the junction left unmatched. DNA of the CDR3: TGTGCCAGCAGCCAAACCGGGACTAGGGGGACCCAGTACTTC. Translating gives CASSQTGTRGTQYF.

The chain recombines TRBV20-1 with TRBJ2-1, with 10 bases fitting TRBD2. CDR3 length equals 17 residues. Germline CDR1 and CDR2: DFQATT and SNEGSKA (reference sequence). J gave up 3 bases and V 8 bases, and 16 bases lay outside the gene matches. CDR3 in DNA: TGCAGTTCCCGTTTTTGGCTAGCGGGAGCCCGCTACAATGAGCAGTTCTTC. It is translated as CSSRFWLAGARYNEQFF.

This clonotype was found many times. The V and J genes are TRBV28 and TRBJ2-7; D is undetermined. The V end lost 5 bases, the J end lost 2 bases, and 4 bases lay between the germline ends. This CDR3 spans 11 amino acids. Germline V CDR1 and CDR2: MDHEN, SYDVKM. DNA for the CDR3: TGTGCCAGCAGTCTGCCCTACGAGCAGTACTTC. Protein sequence: CASSLPYEQYF.

This clonotype came up once. The J gene is TRBJ2-7, the V gene TRBV7-9; D gene ambiguous. The germline V and J ends were trimmed by 1 base and 3 bases, with 10 bases remaining between them. Germline values: CDR1 SEHNR, CDR2 FQNEAQ (reference sequence). CDR3 length: 14 residues. The CDR3: CASSLVGTFYEQYF. CDR3 coding DNA: TGTGCCAGCAGCTTAGTTGGAACGTTCTACGAGCAGTACTTC.

This rearrangement joins TRBV4-3 to TRBJ2-2; D possibly matches TRBD1 or TRBD2 (5 bases each). The CDR3 totals 17 residues. Trimming removed 2 bases at V and 4 bases at J, with 17 bases between. Germline CDR1 and CDR2: LGHNA and YSLEER. CDR3: CASSQQTGGGSTGELFF. Here the CDR3 DNA reads TGCGCCAGCAGCCAACAAACAGGTGGGGGTAGCACCGGGGAGCTGTTTTTT.

This clonotype has a count of ten or more. V gene TRBV20-1 combines with J gene TRBJ2-5, with D perhaps matching TRBD2 (5 bases). This CDR3 has 15 amino acids. Germline CDR1 reads DFQATT; CDR2 reads SNEGSKA (reference sequence). Trimming shortened V by 5 bases and J by 5 bases, and 21 bases separated the two germline ends. The CDR3: CSAHRGSNVWETQYF. The DNA of the CDR3 is TGCAGTGCTCATCGGGGAAGCAATGTATGGGAGACCCAGTACTTC.

The chain links TRBV15 to TRBJ2-1; 16 bases map to TRBD2. The CDR3 length is 18 residues. Trimming at V came to 3 bases and at J to 5 bases, leaving 7 bases not matched to a gene. Germline V lookup: CDR1 LNHNV, CDR2 YYDKDF (reference sequence). CDR3 sequence reads: CATSSPGLAGGPHNEQFF. The CDR3 DNA follows: TGTGCCACCAGCAGTCCGGGACTAGCGGGAGGGCCCCACAATGAGCAGTTCTTC.

The chain carries TRBV6-6 and TRBJ2-5; 8 positions agree with TRBD2. Per the germline V gene, CDR1 is MNHNY and CDR2 is SVGAGI (reference sequence). The CDR3 has 14 amino acids. After removal of 5 bases from V and 5 bases from J, the junction contained 7 bases not matched to a gene. The CDR3 DNA is TGTGCCAGCAGTGTAAGCGGGGGAGGGGAGACCCAGTACTTC. Residues: CASSVSGGGETQYF.

This chain connects TRBV7-8 to TRBJ2-5; TRBD2 matches 10 bases. With V trimmed by 0 bases and J by 5 bases, 0 bases remained unmatched. CDR1 is SGHVS and CDR2 is FQNEAQ in the germline V gene. The CDR3 length is 14 residues. The CDR3, as DNA: TGTGCCAGCAGCTTAGCACTAGCGGGGGAGACCCAGTACTTC. The encoded protein is CASSLALAGETQYF.

The rearrangement joins TRBV20-1 to TRBJ2-3; perhaps TRBD2 as D (5 bases). V gave up 0 bases and J gave up 6 bases, with 16 bases separating them. CDR3 length: 15 amino acids. The V gene's germline CDR1 is DFQATT and CDR2 SNEGSKA (reference sequence). The CDR3 DNA reads TGCAGTGCTAGAGATGGCGGGTCCACGGATGATACGCAGTATTTT. The encoded protein is CSARDGGSTDDTQYF.

This clonotype was observed many times. This chain connects TRBV4-1 to TRBJ1-6; D may be TRBD1 (5 bases). CDR3 length: 16 residues. Looked up from germline, CDR1 is MGHRA and CDR2 is YSYEKL. Trimming took 0 bases from V and 7 from J, leaving 13 bases between them. The CDR3 nucleotides read TGCGCCAGCAGCCAAGATGGTACAGGACCCAATTCACCCCTCCACTTT. This encodes CASSQDGTGPNSPLHF.

This clonotype came up a few times. This chain connects TRBV6-2 or TRBV6-3 to TRBJ2-1, with TRBD2 as a possible D gene (6 bases). In germline, CDR1 is MNHEY, CDR2 SVGEGT. V was shortened by 5 bases and J by 9 bases, with 14 bases between the two germline ends. The CDR3 has 13 amino acids. The CDR3 reads CASSPSRGSEQFF. As DNA, the CDR3 is TGTGCCAGCAGTCCCAGCCGGGGGAGTGAGCAGTTCTTC.